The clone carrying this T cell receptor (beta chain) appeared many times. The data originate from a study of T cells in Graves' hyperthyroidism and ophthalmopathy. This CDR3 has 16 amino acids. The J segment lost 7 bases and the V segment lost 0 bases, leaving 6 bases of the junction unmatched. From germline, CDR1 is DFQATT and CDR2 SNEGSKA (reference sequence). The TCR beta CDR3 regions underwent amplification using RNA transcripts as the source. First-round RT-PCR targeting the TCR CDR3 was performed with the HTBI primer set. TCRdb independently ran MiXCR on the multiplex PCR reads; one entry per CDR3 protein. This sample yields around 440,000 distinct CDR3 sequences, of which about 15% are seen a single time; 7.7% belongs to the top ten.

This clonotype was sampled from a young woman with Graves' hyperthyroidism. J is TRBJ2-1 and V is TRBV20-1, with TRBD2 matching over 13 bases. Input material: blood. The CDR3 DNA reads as TGCAGTGCTAGAGACCGGACTAGCGGGAGCGTAAATGAGCAGTTCTTC. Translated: CSARDRTSGSVNEQFF.